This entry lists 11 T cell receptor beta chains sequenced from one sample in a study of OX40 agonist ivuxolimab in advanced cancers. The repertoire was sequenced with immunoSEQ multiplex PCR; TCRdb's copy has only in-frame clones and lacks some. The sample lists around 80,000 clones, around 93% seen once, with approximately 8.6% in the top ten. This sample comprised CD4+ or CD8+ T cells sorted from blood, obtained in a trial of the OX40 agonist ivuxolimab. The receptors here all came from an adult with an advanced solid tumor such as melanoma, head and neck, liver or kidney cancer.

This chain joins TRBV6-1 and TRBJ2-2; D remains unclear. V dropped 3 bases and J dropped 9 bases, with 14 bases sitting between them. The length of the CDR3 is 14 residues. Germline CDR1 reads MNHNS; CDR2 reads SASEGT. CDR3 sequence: CASSEEGSVRELFF. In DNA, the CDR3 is TGTGCCAGCAGTGAGGAAGGTAGTGTGAGGGAGCTGTTTTTT.

The CDR3 DNA sequence: TGTGCCAGCAGCGCGGGACACAATCAGCCCCAGCATTTT. The encoded protein is CASSAGHNQPQHF. The rearrangement joins TRBV13 to TRBJ1-5; possible D gene TRBD1, 6 bases. The germline gives CDR1 PRHDT, CDR2 FYEKMQ (reference sequence). The V and J ends lost 5 bases and 3 bases respectively, with 8 bases between them. The CDR3 covers 13 residues. Looking up the rest from reference TRBV13 and TRBJ1-5 gives the full variable domain: AAGVIQSPRHLIKEKRETATLKCYPIPRHDTVYWYQQGPGQDPQFLISFYEKMQSDKGSIPDRFSAQQFSDYHSELNMSSLELGDSALYFCASSAGHNQPQHFGDGTRLSIL.

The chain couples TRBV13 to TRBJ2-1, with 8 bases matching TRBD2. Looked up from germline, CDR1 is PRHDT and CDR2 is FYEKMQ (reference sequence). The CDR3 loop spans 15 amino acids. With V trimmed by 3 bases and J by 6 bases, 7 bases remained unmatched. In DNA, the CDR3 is TGTGCCAGCAGCTTCGGTGAACTAGCGGTCAATGAGCAGTTCTTC. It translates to CASSFGELAVNEQFF.

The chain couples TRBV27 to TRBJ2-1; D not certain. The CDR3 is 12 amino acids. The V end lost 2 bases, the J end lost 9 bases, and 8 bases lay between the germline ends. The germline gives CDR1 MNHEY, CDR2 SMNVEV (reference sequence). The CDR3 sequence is CASSLKSGEQFF. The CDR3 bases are TGTGCCAGCAGTTTAAAGAGTGGTGAGCAGTTCTTC.

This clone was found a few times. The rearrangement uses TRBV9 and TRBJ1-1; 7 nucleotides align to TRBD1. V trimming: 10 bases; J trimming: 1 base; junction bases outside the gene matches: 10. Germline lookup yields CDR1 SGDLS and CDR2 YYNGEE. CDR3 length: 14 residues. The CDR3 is CAGKPQGGNTEAFF. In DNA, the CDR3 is TGTGCCGGAAAACCCCAGGGGGGGAACACTGAAGCTTTCTTT.

CDR3 amino acids: CASSATIDTQYF. The CDR3 bases are TGTGCCAGCAGCGCGACCATAGATACGCAGTATTTT. V usage is TRBV13 and J usage is TRBJ2-3; D gene uncertain. This CDR3 is built from 12 residues. V gave up 5 bases and J gave up 5 bases, with 8 bases separating them. Germline V gene lookup returns CDR1 PRHDT and CDR2 FYEKMQ (reference sequence).

CDR3 sequence reads: CASSRRGLAGVSEQFF. CDR3 in DNA: TGTGCCAGCAGCCGGAGGGGACTAGCGGGGGTGTCTGAGCAGTTCTTC. The chain employs TRBV13 and TRBJ2-1; 14 bases are a match to TRBD2. With V trimmed by 5 bases and J by 9 bases, 9 bases remained unmatched. The germline V gene encodes CDR1 PRHDT and CDR2 FYEKMQ (reference sequence). The CDR3 has 16 residues. Combining the CDR3 with reference TRBV13 and TRBJ2-1 gives the whole variable domain AAGVIQSPRHLIKEKRETATLKCYPIPRHDTVYWYQQGPGQDPQFLISFYEKMQSDKGSIPDRFSAQQFSDYHSELNMSSLELGDSALYFCASSRRGLAGVSEQFFGPGTRLTVL.

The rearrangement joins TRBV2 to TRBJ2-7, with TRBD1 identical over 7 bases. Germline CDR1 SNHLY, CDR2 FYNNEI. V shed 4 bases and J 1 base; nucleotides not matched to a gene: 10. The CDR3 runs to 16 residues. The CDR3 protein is CASSGAYLGQSYEQYF. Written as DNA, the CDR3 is TGTGCCAGCAGTGGGGCCTACCTGGGACAGTCCTACGAGCAGTACTTC. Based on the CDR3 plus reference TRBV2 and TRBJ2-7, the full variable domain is EPEVTQTPSHQVTQMGQEVILRCVPISNHLYFYWYRQILGQKVEFLVSFYNNEISEKSEIFDDQFSVERPDGSNFTLKIRSTKLEDSAMYFCASSGAYLGQSYEQYFGPGTRLTVT.

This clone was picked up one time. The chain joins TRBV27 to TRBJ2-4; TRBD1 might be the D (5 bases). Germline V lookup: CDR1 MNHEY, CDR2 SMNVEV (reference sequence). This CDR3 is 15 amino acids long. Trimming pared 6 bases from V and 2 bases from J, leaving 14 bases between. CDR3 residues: CASSLTRAPKNIQYF. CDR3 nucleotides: TGTGCCAGCAGCCTAACCAGGGCCCCCAAAAACATTCAGTACTTC.

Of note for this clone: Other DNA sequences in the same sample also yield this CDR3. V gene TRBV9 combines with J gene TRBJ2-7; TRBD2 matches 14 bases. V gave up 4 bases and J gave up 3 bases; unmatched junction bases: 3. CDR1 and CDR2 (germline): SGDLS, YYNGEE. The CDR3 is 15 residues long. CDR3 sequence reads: CASSPGTSGGYEQYF. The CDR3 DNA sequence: TGTGCCAGCAGCCCAGGGACTAGCGGGGGCTACGAGCAGTACTTC.

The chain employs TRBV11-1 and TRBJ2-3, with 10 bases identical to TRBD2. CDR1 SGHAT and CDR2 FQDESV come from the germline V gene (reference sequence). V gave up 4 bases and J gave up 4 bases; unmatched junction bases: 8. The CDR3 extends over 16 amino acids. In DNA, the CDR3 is TGTGCCAGCAGCTCCCATCCCGGACTAGCGGCAGATACGCAGTATTTT. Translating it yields CASSSHPGLAADTQYF.